These T cell receptor beta chains were read from a single sample in a study of T cell responses to AZD1222 COVID-19 vaccine. TCRdb's copy holds only in-frame clones and misses some; the assay was immunoSEQ multiplex PCR. The sample shows 95,000 to 100,000 clones, about 87% of them seen only once. Specimen: peripheral blood, collected 28 days after the second AZD1222 dose. The origin of the receptors is an adult who received the AZD1222 COVID-19 vaccine. Both conserved end residues are trimmed from each CDR3. The order of the fields is CDR3 length, V gene, J gene, CDR3 protein.

>13|TRBV28|TRBJ2-7
ASSSAGTGGDEQY
>10|TRBV29-1|TRBJ2-1
SVATSVTEQF
>12|TRBV29-1|TRBJ2-4
SVVEGGAKNIQY
>12|TRBV27|TRBJ1-1
ASNVVQTNTEAF
>11|TRBV7-2|TRBJ1-1
ASTLRMNTEAF
>12|TRBV19|TRBJ2-7
ASSIESRSDEQY
>10|TRBV7-9|TRBJ2-2
ASSFVLGELF
>12|TRBV5-4|TRBJ1-4
ASSLGQPNEKLF
>11|TRBV6-4|TRBJ2-7
ASKRQGTYEQY
>11|TRBV19|TRBJ2-7
ASSTGQSYEQY
>13|TRBV6-5|TRBJ2-7
ASRDQRGPSYEQY
>13|TRBV6-1|TRBJ1-4
ASSESFTGNEKLF
>14|TRBV30|TRBJ1-4
AWSVRGLRANEKLF
>9|TRBV20-1|TRBJ2-5
SPFWGETQY
>12|TRBV10-1|TRBJ1-4
ASTVGVRNEKLF
>12|TRBV19|TRBJ2-3
ASSIGQGFDTQY
>11|TRBV19|TRBJ1-4
ASSRTGWEKLF
>11|TRBV5-4|TRBJ2-5
ASSLDREVTQY
>15|TRBV19|TRBJ2-2
ASSILTGLYDTGELF
>15|TRBV19|TRBJ2-7
ASSGVRGGAGNYEQY
>12|TRBV5-1|TRBJ2-4
ASSFDEGWNIQY
>14|TRBV6-5|TRBJ2-2
ASSYSLDRGTGELF
>13|TRBV21-1|TRBJ2-7
ASSKVAEQFSEQY
>12|TRBV11-2|TRBJ1-6
ASSLGQGVGVLH
>16|TRBV5-6|TRBJ2-5
ASSLGSQAGGGGETQY
>12|TRBV7-2|TRBJ1-1
ASSLGPTNTEAF
>10|TRBV6-5|TRBJ2-3
ASRPAGRTQY
>12|TRBV18|TRBJ2-7
ASSPPKDTYEQY
>13|TRBV27|TRBJ1-4
ASSGTAATNEKLF
>12|TRBV5-5|TRBJ1-1
ASSLTTGFTEAF
>13|TRBV6-1|TRBJ1-5
ASFTATAPGQPQH
>13|TRBV19|TRBJ1-3
ASRDRMGPGNTIY
>12|TRBV7-9|TRBJ2-7
ASSPTQPAYEQY
>13|TRBV9|TRBJ2-1
ASSPLGQSRNEQF
>12|TRBV18|TRBJ2-3
ASSPLLSTDTQY
>12|TRBV27|TRBJ1-6
ATKQGALDSPLH
>14|TRBV7-3|TRBJ2-3
ASSLLGRGSTDTQY
>12|TRBV5-1|TRBJ2-2
ASSLYQGAGELF
>12|TRBV9|TRBJ2-7
ASSVGGQGYEQY
>10|TRBV6-5|TRBJ1-1
ASSPINTEAF
>13|TRBV9|TRBJ2-7
ASSVRGAPTYEQY
>11|TRBV12-3/TRBV12-4|TRBJ2-7
ASSFMGVYEQY
>12|TRBV6-5|TRBJ1-2
ASSYGTGPGGYT
>13|TRBV2|TRBJ2-3
ASSQAAVSTDTQY
>13|TRBV5-4|TRBJ1-2
ASLPGGEANYGYT
>13|TRBV5-6|TRBJ1-1
ASSLVRNLNTEAF
>12|TRBV28|TRBJ2-7
ASSFRRDSYEQY
>13|TRBV27|TRBJ1-6
ASSLVGQHNSPLH
>14|TRBV18|TRBJ2-3
ASSLRDRLSADTQY
>7|TRBV20-1|TRBJ1-2
SAPPYST
>14|TRBV5-1|TRBJ2-5
ASSTRLAGSGETQY
>14|TRBV7-9|TRBJ1-6
ASSSTGVGNNSPLH